This section outlines one T cell receptor (beta chain) sequence together with its context. The sample originates from a study of blood T cell repertoires in COVID-19. CDR1 is SEHNR and CDR2 is FQNEAQ in the germline V gene (reference sequence). Germline trimming cut 5 bases from V and 3 bases from J; bases unmatched to any gene: 10. This CDR3 is 15 amino acids long. Generated by immunoSEQ multiplex PCR, the TCRdb table keeps only in-frame clones and is missing some. This sample has almost 70,000 clones, with approximately 79% found just once. The sequence was obtained from a man between 60 and 75 years old with acute or convalescent COVID-19. This sequence joins TRBV7-9 and TRBJ2-7, with 7 bases that match TRBD2. The source material was peripheral blood. The CDR3 loop is CASSPGTKIGYEQYF. CDR3 DNA: TGTGCCAGCAGCCCCGGGACTAAGATTGGCTACGAGCAGTACTTC.